The T cell receptor (beta chain) described here comes from a study of T cell changes during pregnancy in multiple sclerosis. Data came from immunoSEQ multiplex PCR; TCRdb stores just in-frame clones and leaves some out. The data contain 56,000 or so clones, around nine tenths of them singletons. CDR1 is MGHRA, CDR2 YSYEKL, per germline. The CDR3 is made up of 13 amino acids. V was trimmed by 1 base and J by 6 bases, leaving 8 bases between them. Specimen: peripheral blood, collected after pregnancy. The chain uses TRBV4-1 and TRBJ2-3; D unclear. This receptor was taken from a female donor with multiple sclerosis, enrolled in a pregnancy study. CDR3 nucleotides: TGCGCCAGCAGCCAAGGCCCCCGGGATACGCAGTATTTT. Its protein product is CASSQGPRDTQYF.